The 8 T cell receptor beta chains listed next were all sequenced from one sample in a study of control samples from healthy donors and cancer patients. Clones were sequenced by immunoSEQ multiplex PCR, and TCRdb holds only the in-frame ones, with some missing. The sample holds around 100,000 clones, about 90% seen once. Material: blood. The receptors were sampled from a woman in her 50s in good health.

The gene calls are TRBV11-1 and TRBJ2-2, with D possibly matching TRBD1 (5 bases). V was trimmed by 2 bases and J by 1 base, leaving 8 bases between them. This CDR3 contains 15 residues. CDR1 is SGHAT and CDR2 is FQDESV in the germline V gene (reference sequence). The CDR3 region is CASSLLQVNTGELFF. Written as DNA, the CDR3 is TGTGCCAGCAGCTTACTACAGGTGAACACCGGGGAGCTGTTTTTT.

The chain is built from TRBV10-3 and TRBJ2-1; D not resolved. Germline loops: CDR1 ENHRY, CDR2 SYGVKD. The CDR3 is 14 amino acids. Trimming took off 10 bases at V and 0 bases at J, with 13 bases between the two ends. The CDR3 loop is CATRVSGSYNEQFF. In DNA, the CDR3 is TGTGCCACCCGAGTTTCGGGCTCCTACAATGAGCAGTTCTTC.

The rearrangement links TRBV2 to TRBJ2-5, with D tentatively TRBD1 or TRBD2 (6 bases each). V lost 2 bases and J lost 3, with 13 bases in between. Germline V gene lookup returns CDR1 SNHLY and CDR2 FYNNEI. This CDR3 spans 15 amino acids. The CDR3 sequence: CASSEPQGLKETQYF. Here the CDR3 DNA reads TGTGCCAGCAGTGAACCACAGGGACTCAAAGAGACCCAGTACTTC.

The gene calls are TRBV4-1 and TRBJ2-7; D is unclear. The CDR3 totals 14 residues. Trimming removed 1 base from V and 3 bases from J, with 10 bases in between. Germline CDR1 MGHRA, CDR2 YSYEKL. Here the CDR3 DNA reads TGCGCCAGCAGCCAAGCTCCCTTAGACTACGAGCAGTACTTC. As protein: CASSQAPLDYEQYF.

The chain couples TRBV7-2 to TRBJ1-2; maybe TRBD1 (6 bases). The CDR3 covers 15 residues. Germline V CDR1 and CDR2: SGHTA, FQGNSA. Trimming removed 0 bases at V and 11 bases at J, with 19 bases between. The CDR3 loop reads CASSLAERQGRGYTF. The CDR3 DNA is TGTGCCAGCAGCTTAGCGGAAAGGCAGGGCAGGGGATACACCTTC.

This clone has only one observation. J is TRBJ2-7 and V is TRBV11-3; 7 bases are a match to TRBD1. Per the germline V gene, CDR1 is SGHNT and CDR2 is YENEEA. Trimming cost V 5 bases and J 1 base; bases outside gene matches: 11. The CDR3 length is 16 residues. The CDR3 protein is CASSPTTGAESYEQYF. The CDR3 DNA follows: TGTGCCAGCAGCCCCACTACAGGGGCAGAATCCTACGAGCAGTACTTC.

This chain joins TRBV12-5 and TRBJ1-4, with 9 bases fitting TRBD1. The CDR3 has 14 residues. Per the germline V gene, CDR1 is LGHNT and CDR2 is FRNRAP. V dropped 4 bases and J dropped 6; count of bases not matched to a gene: 3. The CDR3 protein is CASGSGQGDEKLFF. CDR3 coding DNA: TGTGCTAGTGGTTCGGGACAGGGAGATGAAAAACTGTTTTTT.

This clone was seen once. V gene TRBV24-1 combines with J gene TRBJ2-3; 10 bases fit TRBD2. In germline, CDR1 is KGHDR, CDR2 SFDVKD. V lost 7 bases to trimming and J lost 2 bases; unmatched junction nucleotides: 11. The CDR3 is 17 residues long. CDR3 amino acids: CATSGLPLAGYTDTQYF. In DNA, the CDR3 is TGTGCCACCAGCGGTCTCCCACTAGCGGGGTACACAGATACGCAGTATTTT.